Each of the 17 T cell receptor beta chains below was sequenced from the same sample in a study of pediatric ulcerative colitis. The protocol was immunoSEQ multiplex PCR, while the TCRdb copy is restricted to in-frame clones and leaves out a portion. Among tens of thousands of clones listed, 86% were seen once. The sample was blood. These receptors were taken from a boy between 5 and 17 years old with severe ulcerative colitis.

The V and J genes are TRBV6-4 and TRBJ1-2; D is ambiguous. Germline assignment: CDR1 MRHNA and CDR2 SNTAGT. The V end was cut by 8 bases, the J end by 6 bases, with 22 bases between. This CDR3 is built from 15 residues. The DNA for the CDR3 is TGTGCCAGCCAAAACCGGGTCCCAGGCCTTCATGGCTACACCTTC. The encoded protein is CASQNRVPGLHGYTF.

The chain recombines TRBV5-1 with TRBJ2-2; 12 positions agree with TRBD2. The V gene's germline CDR1 is SGHRS and CDR2 YFSETQ. The CDR3 contains 17 residues. The trim removed 4 bases at V and 4 bases at J, leaving 8 bases unmatched. The CDR3 protein is CASSLESSGRATGELFF. The CDR3 region has the DNA TGCGCCAGCAGCCTGGAATCTAGCGGGAGGGCCACCGGGGAGCTGTTTTTT.

This chain connects TRBV18 to TRBJ2-2; D uncertain. Trimming took 2 bases from V and 7 from J, leaving 11 bases between them. Per the germline V gene, CDR1 is KGHSH and CDR2 is LQKENI. The CDR3 has 14 amino acids. The CDR3 is CASSPNGPGGELFF. Written as DNA, the CDR3 is TGTGCCAGCTCACCAAATGGTCCCGGCGGGGAGCTGTTTTTT.

This clone was seen a single time. This rearrangement joins TRBV6-6 to TRBJ2-7; TRBD1 is a possible D gene (6 bases). V was shortened by 2 bases and J by 4 bases, with 12 bases between the two germline ends. The V gene's germline CDR1 is MNHNY and CDR2 SVGAGI (reference sequence). The CDR3 length is 14 residues. In nucleotides, the CDR3 is TGTGCCAGCAGTTACGGGACACCTGGTTACGAGCAGTACTTC. The encoded protein is CASSYGTPGYEQYF.

The V call is TRBV19, the J call TRBJ1-2; 9 positions match TRBD1. This CDR3 comprises 14 residues. The germline V gene encodes CDR1 LNHDA and CDR2 SQIVND (reference sequence). Losses at the gene ends were 5 bases for V and 8 bases for J; bases not matched to a gene: 9. CDR3 bases: TGTGCCAGTAGTTTCTCCGGGACAGGGACCGGCTACACCTTC. Its translation: CASSFSGTGTGYTF.

The chain employs TRBV6-6 and TRBJ2-7, with 8 bases aligning to TRBD2. The CDR3 totals 14 residues. Trimming removed 6 bases from V and 5 bases from J; junction bases left unmatched: 9. The V gene's germline CDR1 is MNHNY and CDR2 SVGAGI (reference sequence). The chain's CDR3 is CASRKGLVLDEQYF. CDR3 bases: TGTGCCAGCAGAAAGGGACTAGTTCTCGACGAGCAGTACTTC.

This clone appeared a few times. The V and J genes are TRBV19 and TRBJ2-3; tentative D call: TRBD2 (6 bases). The CDR3 is 15 amino acids. Looked up from germline, CDR1 is LNHDA and CDR2 is SQIVND (reference sequence). Trimming removed 4 bases at V and 3 bases at J, with 14 bases between. The CDR3 nucleotides are TGTGCCAGTAGTAATTGGGGGGAGTCTACAGATACGCAGTATTTT. The encoded protein is CASSNWGESTDTQYF.

The rearrangement uses TRBV5-1 and TRBJ2-3, with D perhaps TRBD2 (6 bases). The CDR3 covers 16 residues. Looked up from germline, CDR1 is SGHRS and CDR2 is YFSETQ. V dropped 2 bases and J dropped 0 bases, with 13 bases sitting between them. In DNA form, the CDR3 reads TGCGCCAGCAGCTTCTGGGCGGGGACGAGCACAGATACGCAGTATTTT. This codes for CASSFWAGTSTDTQYF.

As regards this clone: Other DNA sequences in this specimen translate into the identical CDR3. The V gene is TRBV19, the J gene TRBJ1-1; D is ambiguous. Per germline, CDR1 LNHDA and CDR2 SQIVND (reference sequence). V shed 4 bases and J shed 3 bases, with 3 bases lying between them. The CDR3 is 11 residues long. CDR3 amino acids: CASSTYTEAFF. CDR3 nucleotide sequence: TGTGCCAGTAGTACCTACACTGAAGCTTTCTTT.

The J gene is TRBJ2-3, the V gene TRBV9; D assignment may be TRBD1 or TRBD2 (5 bases each). Looked up from germline, CDR1 is SGDLS and CDR2 is YYNGEE. The CDR3 runs to 14 residues. V lost 0 bases, J lost 4 bases, and 9 bases lay in between. CDR3 in DNA: TGTGCCAGCAGCGTAGGGGGGTCCGCAGATACGCAGTATTTT. It encodes CASSVGGSADTQYF. Drawing the rest from reference TRBV9 and TRBJ2-3, the complete variable domain is DSGVTQTPKHLITATGQRVTLRCSPRSGDLSVYWYQQSLDQGLQFLIQYYNGEERAKGNILERFSAQQFPDLHSELNLSSLELGDSALYFCASSVGGSADTQYFGPGTRLTVL.

The chain carries TRBV30 and TRBJ2-2; tentatively, D is TRBD2 (5 bases). Germline V lookup: CDR1 GTSNPN, CDR2 SVGIG (reference sequence). Trimming took off 0 bases at V and 5 bases at J, with 7 bases between the two ends. This CDR3 is built from 13 residues. In nucleotides, the CDR3 is TGTGCCTGGAGTGTTGGGGAGACCGGGGAGCTGTTTTTT. It translates to CAWSVGETGELFF.

The chain recombines TRBV7-3 with TRBJ2-1; D might be TRBD2 (6 bases). The germline CDR1 and CDR2 sequences are SGHTA and FQGTGA. Trimming stripped 2 bases from V and 7 bases from J, with 9 bases between. This CDR3 has 13 amino acids. The CDR3, as DNA: TGTGCCAGCAGCTTATTAGGAGGGAATGAGCAGTTCTTC. It encodes CASSLLGGNEQFF.

The chain carries TRBV6-6 and TRBJ2-1; 10 bases are a match to TRBD1. Germline CDR1 and CDR2: MNHNY and SVGAGI (reference sequence). This CDR3 contains 15 residues. J was trimmed by 9 bases and V by 5 bases; bases with no gene match: 10. Here the CDR3 reads CASSLQQTGGIEQFF. In nucleotides, the CDR3 is TGTGCCAGCAGTCTACAGCAGACAGGGGGCATTGAGCAGTTCTTC.

This sequence joins TRBV25-1 and TRBJ2-5; 8 bases match TRBD1. After removal of 4 bases from V and 4 bases from J, the junction contained 17 bases not matched to a gene. Per germline, CDR1 MGHDK and CDR2 SYGVNS. This CDR3 contains 18 residues. CDR3 region: CASSAFQRATGDRETQYF. The CDR3 nucleotides are TGTGCCAGCAGTGCGTTTCAACGGGCGACAGGGGACCGAGAGACCCAGTACTTC.

The J gene is TRBJ2-7, the V gene TRBV6-5; 10 bases line up with TRBD2. V was clipped by 6 bases and J by 6 bases; unmatched bases: 11. The CDR3 contains 15 residues. Germline V CDR1 and CDR2: MNHEY, SVGAGI. The CDR3 DNA sequence: TGTGCCAGCAGCCCGGGACTAGCGTACCGGCTCGAGCAGTACTTC. This encodes CASSPGLAYRLEQYF.

J is TRBJ1-2 and V is TRBV19; TRBD1 might be the D (6 bases). Germline CDR1 is LNHDA and CDR2 is SQIVND (reference sequence). Trimming removed 8 bases from V and 4 bases from J, with 17 bases in between. CDR3 length: 14 amino acids. This CDR3 reads CASCPGATIYGYTF. CDR3 nucleotides: TGTGCCAGTTGTCCGGGGGCGACTATCTATGGCTACACCTTC.

The chain recombines TRBV5-1 with TRBJ2-1, with a tentative D call TRBD2 (6 bases). Between the trimmed V and J ends, which lost 4 bases and 10 bases, there was a span of 12 bases. This CDR3 region has 12 residues. The germline V gene encodes CDR1 SGHRS and CDR2 YFSETQ. Written as DNA, the CDR3 is TGCGCCAGCAGCCCTCCCGGAGGGGAGCAGTTCTTC. Encoded protein: CASSPPGGEQFF.